This TCR beta chain originates from a study of cytomegalovirus exposure and HLA in healthy donors. General study findings and limits: In a later analysis, TCR beta V- and J-gene trimming showed a link to a missense DCLRE1C variant. A few chains tied to CMV proved CMV antigen-specific in vitro.

This clone appeared a few times. Antigen specificity is unknown. With 60 Vbeta and 13 Jbeta primers, the PCR was carried out. Assay used: immunoSEQ multiplex PCR; TCRdb lists only in-frame clones, some missing. The sample comprises approximately 44,000 clones, about 60% of which are singletons, and about 9% rests with the top ten. Germline V gene lookup returns CDR1 LNHDA and CDR2 SQIVND (reference sequence). This CDR3 region has 15 residues. Trimming removed 4 bases from V and 7 bases from J, with 17 bases in between. This clonotype originated in a human donor in good health. Sequences were obtained from PBMCs. This chain connects TRBV19 to TRBJ1-5, with D tentatively TRBD1 (5 bases). The CDR3 here is CASSTQTVPPQPQHF. CDR3 coding DNA: TGTGCCAGTAGTACTCAGACAGTTCCCCCGCAGCCCCAGCATTTT.